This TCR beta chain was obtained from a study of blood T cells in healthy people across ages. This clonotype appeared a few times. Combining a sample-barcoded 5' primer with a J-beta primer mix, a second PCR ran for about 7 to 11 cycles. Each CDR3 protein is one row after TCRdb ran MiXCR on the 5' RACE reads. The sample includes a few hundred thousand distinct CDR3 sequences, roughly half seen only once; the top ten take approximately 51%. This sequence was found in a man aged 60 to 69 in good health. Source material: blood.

CDR3 in DNA: TGTGCCAGCAGCCGAACAGGGAGGACCCCCTATGGCTACACCTTC. Translating gives CASSRTGRTPYGYTF. The J gene is TRBJ1-2, the V gene TRBV3-1; D is possibly TRBD1 (6 bases). The germline gives CDR1 LGHDT, CDR2 YNNKEL (reference sequence). With 4 bases removed from V and 4 bases from J, the gap between germline ends came to 16 bases. This CDR3 spans 15 amino acids.